This entry lists 7 T cell receptor beta chains sequenced from one sample in a study of blood T cell repertoires in COVID-19. Assay used: immunoSEQ multiplex PCR; TCRdb lists only in-frame clones, some missing. The table has about 210,000 clones, about 89% seen once. Sample: peripheral blood. Receptors were obtained from a woman between 40 and 55 years old with acute or convalescent COVID-19.

A single count supports this clone. The J gene is TRBJ1-1, the V gene TRBV19, with TRBD1 identical over 10 bases. CDR3 length: 15 residues. The ends lost 4 bases at V and 5 bases at J; junction bases unmatched: 7. Germline-derived CDR1 and CDR2 are LNHDA and SQIVND (reference sequence). CDR3: CASSKTRDRGTEAFF. The CDR3 nucleotides read TGTGCCAGTAGTAAAACCCGGGACAGGGGAACTGAAGCTTTCTTT.

The chain employs TRBV21-1 and TRBJ2-7; the table's D call, TRBD2, has no DNA check behind it. TRBV21-1 is a pseudogene locus. The CDR3 runs to 18 residues. CDR3 coding DNA: TGTGCCAGCAGAAAAAAAAAGCTGGGACTAGCGGGGGCCGGGGAGCAGTACGTC. It codes for CASRKKKLGLAGAGEQYV.

V is TRBV11-2 and J is TRBJ2-3; D is possibly TRBD2 (8 bases). Germline V gene sequence: CDR1 SGHAT, CDR2 FQNNGV. CDR3 length equals 17 residues. Trimming cost V 5 bases and J 2 bases, with 20 bases left between them. This CDR3 reads CASSGSGRGGTTDTQYF. CDR3 sequence (DNA): TGTGCCAGCAGCGGGAGCGGGAGAGGGGGCACCACAGATACGCAGTATTTT.

The chain links TRBV6-1 to TRBJ1-3; 8 bases align to TRBD1. J gave up 2 bases and V 4 bases, and 10 bases lay outside the gene matches. This CDR3 comprises 17 residues. Per the germline V gene, CDR1 is MNHNS and CDR2 is SASEGT. CDR3 region: CASSATETGVTGNTIYF. DNA for the CDR3: TGTGCCAGCAGTGCTACTGAGACAGGGGTCACTGGAAACACCATATATTTT.

The J gene is TRBJ1-1, the V gene TRBV15; D remains unclear. Germline CDR1 reads LNHNV; CDR2 reads YYDKDF (reference sequence). The CDR3 runs 14 residues. With 1 base removed from V and 8 bases from J, the gap between germline ends came to 14 bases. CDR3 sequence: CATSRGAANPEAFF. Here the CDR3 DNA reads TGTGCCACCAGCAGAGGCGCTGCGAATCCCGAAGCTTTCTTT.

V and J are TRBV9 and TRBJ2-1, with a possible D match to TRBD2 (6 bases). V dropped 2 bases and J dropped 8 bases, with 17 bases sitting between them. Germline V CDR1 and CDR2: SGDLS, YYNGEE. The CDR3 totals 15 residues. CDR3 DNA: TGTGCCAGCAGCGTGGGGACTCGTCTCCTGGATGAGCAGTTCTTC. Its protein product is CASSVGTRLLDEQFF.

This chain uses TRBV19 with TRBJ2-3; a possible D gene is TRBD2 (5 bases). The CDR3 loop spans 14 amino acids. V gave up 2 bases and J gave up 1 base, with 7 bases separating them. CDR1 LNHDA and CDR2 SQIVND come from the germline V gene (reference sequence). The CDR3 sequence is CASSINGGTDTQYF. The CDR3 DNA sequence: TGTGCCAGTAGTATAAACGGGGGCACAGATACGCAGTATTTT.